A selection of T cell receptor beta chains follows, all from one sample in a study of tumor-infiltrating lymphocytes in localized non-small cell lung cancer. TCRdb's copy holds only in-frame clones and misses some; the assay was immunoSEQ multiplex PCR. The sample has over 10,000 clones; approximately 81% are singletons. Sequencing input: uninvolved lung tissue not adjacent to the tumor. Every receptor here comes from a human donor with non-small cell lung cancer. CDR3s include the opening cysteine and the closing phenylalanine or tryptophan. Fields, in order: clone size, D gene, V gene, J gene, CDR3 DNA, CDR3 protein. D genes are given only for firm matches. Clone size is shown for a subset of rows, as once, few, many or a class of expanded clone.

once	TRBD1	TRBV9	TRBJ1-2	TGTGCCAGCAGCGCCCGGGACAGCGGAAACCTTAACTATGGCTACACCTTC	CASSARDSGNLNYGYTF
NA	NA	TRBV2	TRBJ1-5	TGTGCCAGCAGGCCTGTTAAAGATCAGCCCCAGCATTTT	CASRPVKDQPQHF
NA	NA	TRBV19	TRBJ1-3	TGTGCCAGTAGTAAGGTGTTGGACGGCTCCTCTGGAAACACCATATATTTT	CASSKVLDGSSGNTIYF
NA	NA	TRBV4-3	TRBJ1-3	TGCGCCAGCAGCCAAGCCTGGGTCTCTGGAAACACCATATATTTT	CASSQAWVSGNTIYF
NA	NA	TRBV11-2	TRBJ2-1	TGTGCCAGCCAGCGGACCTCTAATAATGAGCAGTTCTTC	CASQRTSNNEQFF
NA	NA	TRBV19	TRBJ2-5	TGTGCCAGTAGTACCCAACGGGGAGAGACCCAGTACTTC	CASSTQRGETQYF
NA	TRBD1	TRBV7-8	TRBJ2-1	TGTGCCAGCAGCGGACCGGGACAGACAATTCGGTTCTTC	CASSGPGQTIRFF
few	NA	TRBV21-1	TRBJ1-1	TGTGCCAGCAGCGTGGACAGGGCGTGTGAAGCTTTCTTT	CASSVDRACEAFF
NA	TRBD1	TRBV11-2	TRBJ2-7	TGTGCCAGCAGCTTGGGACAGGGGATCTACGAGCAGTACTTC	CASSLGQGIYEQYF
NA	NA	TRBV6-5	TRBJ1-6	TGTGCCAGCAGTTACGGCAGCTCCTATAATTCACCCCTCCACTTT	CASSYGSSYNSPLHF
few	TRBD1	TRBV2	TRBJ2-7	TGTGCCAGCGGGTGGGACAGCTCCTACGAGCAGTACTTC	CASGWDSSYEQYF
NA	NA	TRBV6-5	TRBJ1-6	TGTGCCAGCGGGTTGGGCGGGGGAGGGATGGCACCCCTCCACTTT	CASGLGGGGMAPLHF
NA	NA	TRBV11-1	TRBJ2-1	TGTGCCAGCAGCGTTGTGGGAAGCTCCTACAATGAGCAGTTCTTC	CASSVVGSSYNEQFF
NA	NA	TRBV6-1	TRBJ1-2	TGTGCCAGCAGTGAGGCGGCCCGGGATGGCTACACCTTC	CASSEAARDGYTF
NA	NA	TRBV15	TRBJ1-1	TGTGCCACCAGCAGAGGGGGGGATGACACTGAAGCTTTCTTT	CATSRGGDDTEAFF
NA	TRBD2	TRBV7-6	TRBJ2-7	TGTGCCAGCAGCTTAGCGGAGGCTAGCGGGATGGACGAGCAGTACTTC	CASSLAEASGMDEQYF
NA	NA	TRBV9	TRBJ2-3	TGTGCCAGCAGCGTAGGAACGGGGGTCACAGATACGCAGTATTTT	CASSVGTGVTDTQYF
NA	NA	TRBV27	TRBJ1-1	TGTGCCAGCAGCCCCCACCACCAGAACACTGAAGCTTTCTTT	CASSPHHQNTEAFF
NA	TRBD1	TRBV7-2	TRBJ2-7	TGTGCCAGCAGCCAGAGCAGGGGGCGAGTCAACGAGCAGTACTTC	CASSQSRGRVNEQYF
NA	NA	TRBV25-1	TRBJ2-3	TGTGCCAGCAGGAGGGACGGCACAGATACGCAGTATTTT	CASRRDGTDTQYF
NA	NA	TRBV10-2	TRBJ2-1	TGCGCCAGCAGTGAGTCTAGGGAGGGGGCGCGGGATGAGCAGTTCTTC	CASSESREGARDEQFF
NA	NA	TRBV2	TRBJ2-1	TGTGCCAGCAGTGAACAGGGTATGAATGAGCAGTTCTTC	CASSEQGMNEQFF
NA	NA	TRBV6-5	TRBJ1-2	TGTGCCAGCAGTATCGAAGGGGGTGGCTACACCTTC	CASSIEGGGYTF
once	NA	TRBV19	TRBJ2-2	TGTGCCAGTAGTAGGGGCGGGGCAGACACCGGGGAGCTGTTTTTT	CASSRGGADTGELFF
NA	NA	TRBV5-6	TRBJ2-2	TGTGCCAGCAGCTTTGAACAGAACACCGGGGAGCTGTTTTTT	CASSFEQNTGELFF
NA	NA	TRBV19	TRBJ1-5	TGTGCCAGTAGGAGGGGTTATGGCAATCAGCCCCAGCATTTT	CASRRGYGNQPQHF
few	TRBD2	TRBV10-1	TRBJ2-2	TGCGCCAGCAGCGACCTGGTCGGGAGGGTCGGCACCGGGGAGCTGTTTTTT	CASSDLVGRVGTGELFF
NA	TRBD1	TRBV7-2	TRBJ1-2	TGTGCCAGCAGCCCGGACAGGGGCTACTATGGCTACACCTTC	CASSPDRGYYGYTF
NA	TRBD1	TRBV28	TRBJ1-2	TGTGCCAGCAGTCCCGACAGGGGGTCCCAAGGCTACACCTTC	CASSPDRGSQGYTF
NA	NA	TRBV7-9	TRBJ2-7	TGTGCCAGCAGCTTAGATACGGGGGTCGGGGTTGGGAGCGAGCAGTACTTC	CASSLDTGVGVGSEQYF
NA	NA	TRBV29-1	TRBJ2-3	TGCAGCGTTGCGGGACGGAGCACAGATACGCAGTATTTT	CSVAGRSTDTQYF
NA	NA	TRBV9	TRBJ2-1	TGTGCCAGCAGCGAGGGGGGGTTTACCTACAATGAGCAGTTCTTC	CASSEGGFTYNEQFF
once	NA	TRBV5-6	TRBJ1-5	TGTGCCAGCAGCTTGGGGACGGGGAATCAGCCCCAGCATTTT	CASSLGTGNQPQHF
NA	TRBD2	TRBV25-1	TRBJ2-7	TGTGCCAGCAGTGAATTTAGCGGGGACTACGAGCAGTACTTC	CASSEFSGDYEQYF
few	NA	TRBV28	TRBJ2-5	TGTGCCAGCAGTTTCGGGACCGGTGTGACCCAGTACTTC	CASSFGTGVTQYF
NA	NA	TRBV20-1	TRBJ2-3	TGCAGTGCGCAGGCAGATACGCAGTATTTT	CSAQADTQYF
NA	NA	TRBV28	TRBJ1-4	TGTGCCAGTTGGGGGGGTGCTAATGAAAAACTGTTTTTT	CASWGGANEKLFF
NA	TRBD1	TRBV10-3	TRBJ1-2	TGTGCCATCAGTGAGGACATCAGGGGGAATGGCTACACCTTC	CAISEDIRGNGYTF
few	TRBD2	TRBV9	TRBJ2-7	TGTGCCAGCAGCTATCTAGCGGATGATTACGAGCAGTACTTC	CASSYLADDYEQYF
NA	TRBD1	TRBV7-2	TRBJ1-2	TGTGCCAGCAGCTTAGACGCAGGGGGCTATGGCTACACCTTC	CASSLDAGGYGYTF
once	TRBD1	TRBV12-5	TRBJ2-3	TGTGCTAGTGGTCCTGGACAGGGGGGCTACACAGATACGCAGTATTTT	CASGPGQGGYTDTQYF
NA	TRBD2	TRBV6-1	TRBJ2-3	TGTGCCACCAGACTAGCCGGGGTCCAGGATACGCAGTATTTT	CATRLAGVQDTQYF
NA	NA	TRBV27	TRBJ1-5	TGTGCCAGCAGTTTATCGCAGGGACTAGTCTACCCCCAGCATTTT	CASSLSQGLVYPQHF
NA	NA	TRBV9	TRBJ1-6	TGTGCCAGCAGCCGCGCTGGGGTTGATTCACCCCTCCACTTT	CASSRAGVDSPLHF
NA	NA	TRBV6-5	TRBJ1-4	TGTGCAGCCTCGACAGCAACTAATGAAAAACTGTTTTTT	CAASTATNEKLFF
NA	NA	TRBV2	TRBJ1-4	TGTGCCAGCAGTGAACAGGGAGAAAAACTGTTTTTT	CASSEQGEKLFF
NA	TRBD2	TRBV15	TRBJ2-3	TGTGCCACCAGCAGAGGACGGACTAGCGTGCTCACAGATACGCAGTATTTT	CATSRGRTSVLTDTQYF
NA	NA	TRBV5-1	TRBJ2-3	TGCGCCTCGATGAGCGGCACGGGGGGCACAGATACGCAGTATTTT	CASMSGTGGTDTQYF
NA	TRBD1	TRBV29-1	TRBJ1-2	TGCAGCGCCGACAACTGGGACAGTAACTATGGCTACACCTTC	CSADNWDSNYGYTF
NA	NA	TRBV6-1	TRBJ2-5	TGTGCCAGCAGTGTGGTGAACAGACAAGAGACCCAGTACTTC	CASSVVNRQETQYF
NA	TRBD2	TRBV4-3	TRBJ2-3	TGCGCCAGCAGCCAAGAGGGACTAGCGGGCACAGATACGCAGTATTTT	CASSQEGLAGTDTQYF
NA	NA	TRBV6-5	TRBJ2-3	TGTGCCAGCAGGAGTCCAGATACGCAGTATTTT	CASRSPDTQYF
NA	NA	TRBV6-5	TRBJ1-2	TGTGCCAGCAGTGAAAGACAGAACTATGGCTACACCTTC	CASSERQNYGYTF
few	NA	TRBV6-5	TRBJ2-7	TGTGCCAGCAGTATAGCGGTGACCTACGAGCAGTACTTC	CASSIAVTYEQYF
NA	TRBD2	TRBV2	TRBJ2-1	TGTGCCAGCACCCCCGGCGGGAGGGGCGGGAGGGCCTTCTATGAGCAGTTCTTC	CASTPGGRGGRAFYEQFF